The following is a TCR beta chain sequence with its context. Its antigen is not identified. This CDR3 has 13 amino acids. CDR1 is SGDLS and CDR2 is YYNGEE in the germline V gene. With V trimmed by 2 bases and J by 7 bases, 1 base remained unmatched. The source of the sample is a study of shared clonotypes between healthy human individuals. Notes on the study in general: Naive subsets typically showed greater estimated richness than memory subsets. Shared across a handful of donors were roughly 4.7% of the naive CD4 clonotypes.

Here immunoSEQ multiplex PCR was the method, and the copy in TCRdb shows in-frame clones only, minus some. The sample carries approximately 2,300,000 clones, about 90% recorded once. This chain joins TRBV9 and TRBJ1-3; 9 positions match TRBD1. This TCR came from a young man in good health. Some clones in this sample may be carry-over from other donors' samples. Source material: naive CD4+ T cells from PBMCs. Subset here: CD45RA+ positively selected. The CDR3 DNA sequence: TGTGCCAGCAGCGTGACAGGGGGGAACACCATATATTTT. This translates into CASSVTGGNTIYF.